This T cell receptor (beta chain) was sequenced for a study of T cell changes during pregnancy in multiple sclerosis. Assay: immunoSEQ multiplex PCR; the TCRdb copy retains only in-frame clones and omits some. This table holds some 100,000 clones, 91% found once. In germline, CDR1 is KGHSH, CDR2 LQKENI. V gave up 3 bases and J gave up 7 bases; unmatched junction bases: 8. This CDR3 is 15 amino acids long. The receptor was derived from a female donor with multiple sclerosis, enrolled in a pregnancy study. The starting material was peripheral blood, obtained in the second trimester of pregnancy. V is TRBV18 and J is TRBJ2-1, with 8 bases that match TRBD1. This CDR3 is CASSPRTGIDNEQFF. The CDR3 DNA is TGTGCCAGCTCACCGCGGACAGGGATCGATAATGAGCAGTTCTTC.